The 10 T cell receptor beta chains reported below all come from one sample, sequenced in a study of T cell responses to AZD1222 COVID-19 vaccine. Clones were read by immunoSEQ multiplex PCR, and TCRdb kept only the in-frame ones, dropping some. The sample records around 150,000 clones, approximately 85% being singletons. Sequenced material: peripheral blood, taken 28 days after the second dose of the MenACWY control vaccine. The receptor source for this set is an adult who received the MenACWY meningococcal vaccine as a control.

The rearrangement links TRBV28 to TRBJ1-2; tentative D call: TRBD1 (5 bases). This CDR3 contains 13 residues. Between the trimmed V and J ends, which lost 7 bases and 3 bases, there was a span of 12 bases. CDR1 and CDR2 from the germline V gene are MDHEN and SYDVKM. The CDR3 DNA reads as TGTGCCAGCATAGGGGTTGGGTACTATGGCTACACCTTC. Amino acid sequence: CASIGVGYYGYTF.

The V gene is TRBV24-1, the J gene TRBJ2-3; D perhaps matches TRBD2 (5 bases). CDR3 length: 16 residues. V lost 0 bases to trimming and J lost 2 bases, with 11 bases between them. Germline V CDR1 and CDR2: KGHDR, SFDVKD. CDR3 coding DNA: TGTGCCACCAGTGATTTGGAGAGTCGGGACACAGATACGCAGTATTTT. It translates to CATSDLESRDTDTQYF.

This sequence joins TRBV19 and TRBJ2-7; tentatively, D is TRBD2 (6 bases). Trimming removed 3 bases at V and 0 bases at J, with 12 bases between. CDR1 and CDR2 from the germline V gene are LNHDA and SQIVND (reference sequence). The CDR3 has 15 residues. The CDR3 loop is CASSIVGGNSYEQYF. In DNA, the CDR3 is TGTGCCAGTAGTATTGTCGGAGGGAACTCCTACGAGCAGTACTTC.

V is TRBV7-2 and J is TRBJ2-3; weak D call: TRBD2 (6 bases). Per germline, CDR1 SGHTA and CDR2 FQGNSA. Trimming took 8 bases from V and 6 from J, leaving 12 bases between them. CDR3 length: 12 residues. The DNA of the CDR3 is TGTGCCAGCGGGACGGGGAGGGATACGCAGTATTTT. It is translated as CASGTGRDTQYF.

The chain is built from TRBV5-1 and TRBJ2-3, with 12 bases that match TRBD1. J gave up 6 bases and V 3 bases, and 17 bases lay outside the gene matches. Germline V gives CDR1 SGHRS, CDR2 YFSETQ. This CDR3 is built from 19 residues. DNA of the CDR3: TGCGCCAGCAGCTCCCATGGAGGTGGGACAGGGGGCCTCGATGATACGCAGTATTTT. Its translation is CASSSHGGGTGGLDDTQYF.

This rearrangement joins TRBV27 to TRBJ1-2, with D perhaps matching TRBD1 (5 bases). Trimming took off 3 bases at V and 0 bases at J, with 8 bases between the two ends. CDR1 is MNHEY, CDR2 SMNVEV, per germline (reference sequence). This CDR3 region has 14 residues. The DNA for the CDR3 is TGTGCCAGCAGTTTTGGGGGGGCTAACTATGGCTACACCTTC. The encoded protein is CASSFGGANYGYTF.

The CDR3, as DNA: TGCGCCAGCAGTGTTTCTACTCAGGGTTCCTTCTCCTACGAGCAGTACTTC. It encodes CASSVSTQGSFSYEQYF. The chain joins TRBV5-1 to TRBJ2-7, with a possible D match to TRBD1 (5 bases). V was trimmed by 5 bases and J by 0 bases, leaving 21 bases between them. Germline V gene lookup returns CDR1 SGHRS and CDR2 YFSETQ. This CDR3 spans 17 amino acids. Supplemented by reference TRBV5-1 and TRBJ2-7, the full variable domain reads KAGVTQTPRYLIKTRGQQVTLSCSPISGHRSVSWYQQTPGQGLQFLFEYFSETQRNKGNFPGRFSGRQFSNSRSEMNVSTLELGDSALYLCASSVSTQGSFSYEQYFGPGTRLTVT.

This rearrangement joins TRBV2 to TRBJ2-3, with 7 bases that match TRBD1. CDR3 length: 14 amino acids. Germline V CDR1 and CDR2: SNHLY, FYNNEI. The V and J ends lost 5 bases and 3 bases, in that order; junction bases with no gene match: 5. This CDR3 reads CASSKVRGTDTQYF. DNA of the CDR3: TGTGCCAGCAGTAAGGTCAGGGGGACAGATACGCAGTATTTT.

Here the CDR3 reads CASSPRWANYGYTF. The CDR3 coding sequence is TGTGCCAGCAGCCCCCGTTGGGCTAACTATGGCTACACCTTC. The chain couples TRBV3-1 (or the pseudogene TRBV3-2) to TRBJ1-2; D is unresolved. The germline gives CDR1 LGHDT, CDR2 YNNKEL (reference sequence). This CDR3 is 14 amino acids long. V lost 4 bases, J lost 0 bases, and 9 bases lay in between.

The gene calls are TRBV6-5 and TRBJ1-2; D might be TRBD1 (6 bases). The length of the CDR3 is 15 residues. V gave up 4 bases and J gave up 4 bases, with 16 bases separating them. Germline V gene sequence: CDR1 MNHEY, CDR2 SVGAGI. The CDR3 nucleotides are TGTGCCAGCAGTTCCTCCTTGGGCAGGGGCTATGGCTACACCTTC. Encoded protein: CASSSSLGRGYGYTF.